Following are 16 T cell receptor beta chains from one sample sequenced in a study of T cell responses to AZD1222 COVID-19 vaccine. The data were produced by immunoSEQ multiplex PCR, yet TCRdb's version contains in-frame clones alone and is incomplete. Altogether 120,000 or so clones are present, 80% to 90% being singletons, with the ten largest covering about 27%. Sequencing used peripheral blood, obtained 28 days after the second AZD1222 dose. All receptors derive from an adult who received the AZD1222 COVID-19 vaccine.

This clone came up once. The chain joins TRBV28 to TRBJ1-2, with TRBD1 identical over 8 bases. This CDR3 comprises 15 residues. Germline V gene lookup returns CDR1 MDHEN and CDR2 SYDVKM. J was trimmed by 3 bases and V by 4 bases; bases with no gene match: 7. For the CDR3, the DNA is TGTGCCAGCAGTTCCTTACAGGGGGGGGACTATGGCTACACCTTC. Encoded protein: CASSSLQGGDYGYTF.

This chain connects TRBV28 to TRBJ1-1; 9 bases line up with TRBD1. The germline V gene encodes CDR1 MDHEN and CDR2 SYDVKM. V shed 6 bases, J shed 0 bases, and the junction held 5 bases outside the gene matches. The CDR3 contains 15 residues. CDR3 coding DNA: TGTGCCAGCAGATGGGGGGACAGGGTGAACACTGAAGCTTTCTTT. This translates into CASRWGDRVNTEAFF.

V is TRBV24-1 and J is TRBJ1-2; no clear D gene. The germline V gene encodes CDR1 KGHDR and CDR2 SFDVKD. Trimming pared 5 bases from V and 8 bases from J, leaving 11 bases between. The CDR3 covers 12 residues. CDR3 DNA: TGTGCCACCAGTGTGAACGGGAGGGGCTACACCTTC. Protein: CATSVNGRGYTF.

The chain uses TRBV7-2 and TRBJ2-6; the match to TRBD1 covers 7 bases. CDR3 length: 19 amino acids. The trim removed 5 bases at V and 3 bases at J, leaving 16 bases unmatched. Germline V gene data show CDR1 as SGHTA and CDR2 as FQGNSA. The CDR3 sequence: CASSPRTGLLSRGANVLTF. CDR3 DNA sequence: TGTGCCAGCAGCCCGCGGACAGGCCTCCTCTCTCGTGGGGCCAACGTCCTGACTTTC.

The CDR3 DNA follows: TGTGCCAGCAGCTTCTTGCGGTCACCCCTCCACTTT. Translation gives CASSFLRSPLHF. This chain links TRBV5-6 with TRBJ1-6, with unresolved D. CDR1 SGHDT and CDR2 YYEEEE come from the germline V gene. The CDR3 is made up of 12 amino acids. Deletions cut 2 bases from V and 10 bases from J, with 7 bases between.

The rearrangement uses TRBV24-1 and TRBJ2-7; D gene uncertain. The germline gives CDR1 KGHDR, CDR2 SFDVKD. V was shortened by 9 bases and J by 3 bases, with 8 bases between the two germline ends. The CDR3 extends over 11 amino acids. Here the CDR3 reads CATSDGYEQYF. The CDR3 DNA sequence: TGTGCCACCTCAGACGGCTACGAGCAGTACTTC.

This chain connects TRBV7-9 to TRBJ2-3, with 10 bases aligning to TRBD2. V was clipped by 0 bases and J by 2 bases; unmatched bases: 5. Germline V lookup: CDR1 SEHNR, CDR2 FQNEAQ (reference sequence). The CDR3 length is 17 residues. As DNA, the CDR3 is TGTGCCAGCAGCTTAGCGATCGGACTAGCGGCCACAGATACGCAGTATTTT. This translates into CASSLAIGLAATDTQYF. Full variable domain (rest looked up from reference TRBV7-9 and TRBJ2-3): DTGVSQNPRHKITKRGQNVTFRCDPISEHNRLYWYRQTLGQGPEFLTYFQNEAQLEKSRLLSDRFSAERPKGSFSTLEIQRTEQGDSAMYLCASSLAIGLAATDTQYFGPGTRLTVL.

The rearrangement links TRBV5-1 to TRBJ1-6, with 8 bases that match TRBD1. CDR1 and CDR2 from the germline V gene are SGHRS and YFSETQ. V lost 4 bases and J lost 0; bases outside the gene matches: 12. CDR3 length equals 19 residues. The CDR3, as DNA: TGCGCCAGCAGCCGCCTAGGACAGGGACGAAGCTCCTATAATTCACCCCTCCACTTT. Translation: CASSRLGQGRSSYNSPLHF. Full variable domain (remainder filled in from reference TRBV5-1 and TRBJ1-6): KAGVTQTPRYLIKTRGQQVTLSCSPISGHRSVSWYQQTPGQGLQFLFEYFSETQRNKGNFPGRFSGRQFSNSRSEMNVSTLELGDSALYLCASSRLGQGRSSYNSPLHFGNGTRLTVT.

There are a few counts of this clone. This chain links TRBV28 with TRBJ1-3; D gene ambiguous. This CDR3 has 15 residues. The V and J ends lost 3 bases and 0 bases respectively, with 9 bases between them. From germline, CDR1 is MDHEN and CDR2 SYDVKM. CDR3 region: CASSFLGNSGNTIYF. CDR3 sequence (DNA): TGTGCCAGCAGTTTTTTGGGGAACTCTGGAAACACCATATATTTT. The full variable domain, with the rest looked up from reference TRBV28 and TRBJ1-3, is DVKVTQSSRYLVKRTGEKVFLECVQDMDHENMFWYRQDPGLGLRLIYFSYDVKMKEKGDIPEGYSVSREKKERFSLILESASTNQTSMYLCASSFLGNSGNTIYFGEGSWLTVV.

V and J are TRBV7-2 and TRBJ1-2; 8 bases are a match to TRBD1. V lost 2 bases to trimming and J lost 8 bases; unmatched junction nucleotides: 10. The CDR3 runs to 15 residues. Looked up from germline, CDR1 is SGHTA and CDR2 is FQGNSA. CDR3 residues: CASSLIDRGKYGYTF. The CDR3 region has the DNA TGTGCCAGCAGCTTAATCGACAGGGGTAAATACGGCTACACCTTC. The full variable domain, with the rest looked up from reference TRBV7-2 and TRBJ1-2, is GAGVSQSPSNKVTEKGKDVELRCDPISGHTALYWYRQSLGQGLEFLIYFQGNSAPDKSGLPSDRFSAERTGGSVSTLTIQRTQQEDSAVYLCASSLIDRGKYGYTFGSGTRLTVV.

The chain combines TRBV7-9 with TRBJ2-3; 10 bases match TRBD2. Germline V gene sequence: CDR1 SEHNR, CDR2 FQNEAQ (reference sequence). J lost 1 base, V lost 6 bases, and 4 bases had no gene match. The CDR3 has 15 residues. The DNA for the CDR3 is TGTGCCAGCAGTCGAAGCGGGGGGGGCACAGATACGCAGTATTTT. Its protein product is CASSRSGGGTDTQYF. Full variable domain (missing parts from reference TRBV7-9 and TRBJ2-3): DTGVSQNPRHKITKRGQNVTFRCDPISEHNRLYWYRQTLGQGPEFLTYFQNEAQLEKSRLLSDRFSAERPKGSFSTLEIQRTEQGDSAMYLCASSRSGGGTDTQYFGPGTRLTVL.

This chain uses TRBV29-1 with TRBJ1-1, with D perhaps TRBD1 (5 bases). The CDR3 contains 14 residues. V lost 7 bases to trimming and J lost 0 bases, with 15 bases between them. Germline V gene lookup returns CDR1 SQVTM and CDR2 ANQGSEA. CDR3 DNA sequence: TGCAGCGGATCGGGGCGGGGTATGAACACTGAAGCTTTCTTT. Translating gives CSGSGRGMNTEAFF.

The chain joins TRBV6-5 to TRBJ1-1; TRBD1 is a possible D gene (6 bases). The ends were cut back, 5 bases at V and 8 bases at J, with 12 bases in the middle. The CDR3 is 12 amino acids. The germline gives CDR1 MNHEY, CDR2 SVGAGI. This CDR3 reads CASSIQGGEAFF. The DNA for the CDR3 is TGTGCCAGCAGTATACAGGGCGGAGAAGCTTTCTTT.

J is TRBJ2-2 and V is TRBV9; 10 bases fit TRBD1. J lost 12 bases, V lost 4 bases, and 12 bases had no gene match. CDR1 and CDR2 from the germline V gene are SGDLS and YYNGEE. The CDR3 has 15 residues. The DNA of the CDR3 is TGTGCCAGCAGCCCTTCGAGACAGGGGGCCGGCAAGCTGTTTTTT. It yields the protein CASSPSRQGAGKLFF.

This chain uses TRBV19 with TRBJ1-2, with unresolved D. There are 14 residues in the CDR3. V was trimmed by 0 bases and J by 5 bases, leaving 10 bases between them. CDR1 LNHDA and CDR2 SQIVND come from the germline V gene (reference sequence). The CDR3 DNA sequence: TGTGCCAGTAGTATAGATCTGGAGGAGTATGGCTACACCTTC. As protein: CASSIDLEEYGYTF.

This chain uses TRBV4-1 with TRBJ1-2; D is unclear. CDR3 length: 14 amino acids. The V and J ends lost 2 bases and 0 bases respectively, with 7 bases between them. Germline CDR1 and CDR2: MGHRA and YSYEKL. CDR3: CASSQSASNYGYTF. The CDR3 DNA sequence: TGCGCCAGCAGCCAAAGCGCATCTAACTATGGCTACACCTTC.